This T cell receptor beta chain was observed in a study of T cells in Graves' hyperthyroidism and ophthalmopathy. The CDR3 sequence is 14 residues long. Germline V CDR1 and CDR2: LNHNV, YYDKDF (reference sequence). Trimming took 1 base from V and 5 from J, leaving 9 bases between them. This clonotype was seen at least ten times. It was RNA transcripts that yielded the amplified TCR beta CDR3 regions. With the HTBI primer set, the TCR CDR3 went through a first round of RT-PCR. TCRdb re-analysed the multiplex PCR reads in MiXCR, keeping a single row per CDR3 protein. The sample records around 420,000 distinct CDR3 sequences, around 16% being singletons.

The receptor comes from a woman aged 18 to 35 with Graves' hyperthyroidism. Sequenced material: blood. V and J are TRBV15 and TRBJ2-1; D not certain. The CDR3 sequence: CATSRALGNNEQFF. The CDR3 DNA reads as TGTGCCACCAGCAGAGCCCTGGGGAACAATGAGCAGTTCTTC.